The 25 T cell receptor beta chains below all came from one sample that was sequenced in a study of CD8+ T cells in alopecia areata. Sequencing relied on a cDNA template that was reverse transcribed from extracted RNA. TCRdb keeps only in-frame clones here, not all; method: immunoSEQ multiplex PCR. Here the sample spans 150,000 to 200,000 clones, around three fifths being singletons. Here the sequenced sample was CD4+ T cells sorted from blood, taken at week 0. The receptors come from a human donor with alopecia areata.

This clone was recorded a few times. The CDR3 sequence: CASSLNGRYTDTQYF. CDR3 sequence (DNA): TGTGCCAGCAGCTTGAATGGTCGATACACAGATACGCAGTATTTT. The gene calls are TRBV7-3 and TRBJ2-3; D gene unclear. The germline V gene encodes CDR1 SGHTA and CDR2 FQGTGA. The V end lost 3 bases, the J end lost 2 bases, and 12 bases lay between the germline ends. The CDR3 extends over 15 amino acids.

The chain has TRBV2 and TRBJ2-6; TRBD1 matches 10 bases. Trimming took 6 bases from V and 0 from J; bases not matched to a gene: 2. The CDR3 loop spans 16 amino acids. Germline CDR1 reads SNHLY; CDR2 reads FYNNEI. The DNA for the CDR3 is TGTGCCAGCAGAGGACAGGGGGTCTCTGGGGCCAACGTCCTGACTTTC. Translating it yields CASRGQGVSGANVLTF.

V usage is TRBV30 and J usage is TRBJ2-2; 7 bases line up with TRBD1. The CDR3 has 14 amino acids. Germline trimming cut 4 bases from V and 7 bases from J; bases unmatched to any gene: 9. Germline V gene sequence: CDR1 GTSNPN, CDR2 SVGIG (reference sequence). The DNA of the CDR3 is TGTGCCTGGACCCCCGACAGGGTGGGCGGGGAGCTGTTTTTT. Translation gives CAWTPDRVGGELFF.

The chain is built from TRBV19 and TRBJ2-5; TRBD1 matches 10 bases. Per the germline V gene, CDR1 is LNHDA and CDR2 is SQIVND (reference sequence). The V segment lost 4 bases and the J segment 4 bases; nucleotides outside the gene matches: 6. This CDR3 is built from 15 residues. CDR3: CASSNRQGARETQYF. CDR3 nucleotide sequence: TGTGCCAGTAGTAATAGACAGGGGGCTCGAGAGACCCAGTACTTC.

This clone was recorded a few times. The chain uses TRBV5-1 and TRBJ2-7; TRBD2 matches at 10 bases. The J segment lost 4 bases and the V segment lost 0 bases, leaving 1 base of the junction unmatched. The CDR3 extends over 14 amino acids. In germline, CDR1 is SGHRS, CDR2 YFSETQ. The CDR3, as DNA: TGCGCCAGCAGCTTGGCTAGCGGGGGATACGAGCAGTACTTC. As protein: CASSLASGGYEQYF.

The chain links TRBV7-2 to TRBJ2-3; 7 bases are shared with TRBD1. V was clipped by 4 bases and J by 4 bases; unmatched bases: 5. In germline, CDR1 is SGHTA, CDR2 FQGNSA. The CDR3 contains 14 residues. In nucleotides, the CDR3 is TGTGCCAGCAGCTATGGGACAGCGGCAGATACGCAGTATTTT. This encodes CASSYGTAADTQYF.

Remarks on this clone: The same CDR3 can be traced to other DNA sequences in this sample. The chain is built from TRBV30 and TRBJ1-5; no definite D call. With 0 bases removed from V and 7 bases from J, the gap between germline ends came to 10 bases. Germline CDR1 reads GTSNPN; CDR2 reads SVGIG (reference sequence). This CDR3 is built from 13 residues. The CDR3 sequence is CAWSVLGDQPQHF. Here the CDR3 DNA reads TGTGCCTGGAGTGTCTTGGGAGACCAGCCCCAGCATTTT.

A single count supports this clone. The DNA of the CDR3 is TGCAGCGTTAAGAGGACGGGTGAGCAGTACTTC. Its protein is CSVKRTGEQYF. The rearrangement joins TRBV29-1 to TRBJ2-7; D is ambiguous. The CDR3 totals 11 residues. Trimming pared 5 bases from V and 7 bases from J, leaving 12 bases between. Germline V lookup: CDR1 SQVTM, CDR2 ANQGSEA.

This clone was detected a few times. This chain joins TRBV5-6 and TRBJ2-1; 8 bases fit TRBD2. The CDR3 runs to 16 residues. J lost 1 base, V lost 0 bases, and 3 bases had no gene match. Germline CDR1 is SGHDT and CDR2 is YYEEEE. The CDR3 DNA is TGTGCCAGCAGCTTGGACGGGGGGGCATCCTACAATGAGCAGTTCTTC. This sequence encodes CASSLDGGASYNEQFF.

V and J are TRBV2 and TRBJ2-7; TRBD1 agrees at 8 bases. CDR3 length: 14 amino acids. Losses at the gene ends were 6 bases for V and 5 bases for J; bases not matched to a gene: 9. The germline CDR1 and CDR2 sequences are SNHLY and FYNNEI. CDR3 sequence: CASSRRTGLHEQYF. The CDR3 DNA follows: TGTGCCAGCAGCCGGCGGACAGGGCTGCACGAGCAGTACTTC.

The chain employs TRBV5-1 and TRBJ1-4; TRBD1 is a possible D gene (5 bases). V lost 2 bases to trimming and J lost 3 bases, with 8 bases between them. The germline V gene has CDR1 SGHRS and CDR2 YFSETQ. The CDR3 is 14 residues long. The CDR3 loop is CASSFRGANEKLFF. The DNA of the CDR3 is TGCGCCAGCAGCTTTAGGGGCGCTAATGAAAAACTGTTTTTT. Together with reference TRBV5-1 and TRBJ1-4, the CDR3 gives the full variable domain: KAGVTQTPRYLIKTRGQQVTLSCSPISGHRSVSWYQQTPGQGLQFLFEYFSETQRNKGNFPGRFSGRQFSNSRSEMNVSTLELGDSALYLCASSFRGANEKLFFGSGTQLSVL.

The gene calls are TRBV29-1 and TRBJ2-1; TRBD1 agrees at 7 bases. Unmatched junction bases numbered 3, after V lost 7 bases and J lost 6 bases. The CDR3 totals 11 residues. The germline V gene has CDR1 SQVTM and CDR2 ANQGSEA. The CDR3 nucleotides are TGCAGCGCTAACAGGGGCAATGAGCAGTTCTTC. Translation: CSANRGNEQFF.

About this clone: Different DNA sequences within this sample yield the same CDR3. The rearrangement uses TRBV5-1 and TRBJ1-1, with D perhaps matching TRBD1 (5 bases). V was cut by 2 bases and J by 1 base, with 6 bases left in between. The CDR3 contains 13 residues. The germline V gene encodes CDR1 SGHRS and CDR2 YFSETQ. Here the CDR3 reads CASSFDRNTEAFF. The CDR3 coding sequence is TGCGCCAGCAGCTTTGACAGGAACACTGAAGCTTTCTTT.

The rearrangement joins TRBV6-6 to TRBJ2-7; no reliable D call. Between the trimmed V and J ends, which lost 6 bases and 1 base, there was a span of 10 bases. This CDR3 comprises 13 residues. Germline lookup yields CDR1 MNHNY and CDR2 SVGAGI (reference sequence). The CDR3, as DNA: TGTGCCAGCAGGAAAGGGTTATCCTACGAGCAGTACTTC. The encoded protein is CASRKGLSYEQYF.

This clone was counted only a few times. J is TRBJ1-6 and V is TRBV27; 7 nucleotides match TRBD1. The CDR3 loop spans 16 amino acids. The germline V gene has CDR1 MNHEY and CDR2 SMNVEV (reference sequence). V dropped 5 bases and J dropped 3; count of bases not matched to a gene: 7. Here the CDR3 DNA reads TGTGCCAGCAGTCCTTCGACAGGGCGCTATAATTCACCCCTCCACTTT. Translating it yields CASSPSTGRYNSPLHF.

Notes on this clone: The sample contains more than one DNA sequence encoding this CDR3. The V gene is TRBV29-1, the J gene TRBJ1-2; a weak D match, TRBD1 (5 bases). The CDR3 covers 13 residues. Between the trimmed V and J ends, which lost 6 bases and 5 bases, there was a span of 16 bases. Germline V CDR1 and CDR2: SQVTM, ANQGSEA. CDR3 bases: TGCAGCGTGGGGGGGGTGAAGGATTATGGCTACACCTTC. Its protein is CSVGGVKDYGYTF.

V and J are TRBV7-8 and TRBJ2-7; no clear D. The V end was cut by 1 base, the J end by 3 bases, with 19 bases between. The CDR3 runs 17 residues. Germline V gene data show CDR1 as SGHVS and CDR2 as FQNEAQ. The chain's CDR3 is CASSLERGGRSNYEQYF. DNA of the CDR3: TGTGCCAGCAGCTTAGAACGAGGTGGGCGGTCTAACTACGAGCAGTACTTC.

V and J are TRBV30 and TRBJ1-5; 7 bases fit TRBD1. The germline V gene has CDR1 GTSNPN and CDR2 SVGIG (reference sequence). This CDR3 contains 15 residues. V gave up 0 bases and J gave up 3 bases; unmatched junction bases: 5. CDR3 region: CAWSVEGAYNQPQHF. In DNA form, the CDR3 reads TGTGCCTGGAGTGTTGAGGGGGCTTACAATCAGCCCCAGCATTTT. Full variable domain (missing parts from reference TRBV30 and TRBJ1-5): SQTIHQWPATLVQPVGSPLSLECTVEGTSNPNLYWYRQAAGRGLQLLFYSVGIGQISSEVPQNLSASRPQDRQFILSSKKLLLSDSGFYLCAWSVEGAYNQPQHFGDGTRLSIL.

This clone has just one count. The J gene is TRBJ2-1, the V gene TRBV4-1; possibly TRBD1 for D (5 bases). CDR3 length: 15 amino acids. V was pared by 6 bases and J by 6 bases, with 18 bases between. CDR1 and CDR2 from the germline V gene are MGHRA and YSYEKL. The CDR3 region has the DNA TGCGCCAGCAGTCAGCGAGTCAATGGGGCCAATGAGCAGTTCTTC. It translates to CASSQRVNGANEQFF.

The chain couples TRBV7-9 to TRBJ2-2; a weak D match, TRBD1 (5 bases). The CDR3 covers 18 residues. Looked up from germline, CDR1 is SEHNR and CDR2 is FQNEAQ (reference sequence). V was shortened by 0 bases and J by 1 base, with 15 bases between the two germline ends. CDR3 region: CASSLAPLGARNTGELFF. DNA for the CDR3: TGTGCCAGCAGCTTAGCGCCTCTAGGGGCACGGAACACCGGGGAGCTGTTTTTT.

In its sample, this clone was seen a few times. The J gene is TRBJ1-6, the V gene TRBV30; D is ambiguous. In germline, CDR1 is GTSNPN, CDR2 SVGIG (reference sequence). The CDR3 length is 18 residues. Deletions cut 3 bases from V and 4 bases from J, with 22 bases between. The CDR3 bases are TGTGCCTGGAGGTGGAGGGATGGAATTCCGACATATAATTCACCCCTCCACTTT. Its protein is CAWRWRDGIPTYNSPLHF.

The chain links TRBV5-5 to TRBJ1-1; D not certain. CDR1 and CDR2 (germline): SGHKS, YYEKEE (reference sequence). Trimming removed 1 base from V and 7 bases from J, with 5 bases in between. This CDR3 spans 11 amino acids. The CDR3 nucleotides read TGTGCCAGCAGCTTGTTTGGTGAAGCTTTCTTT. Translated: CASSLFGEAFF.

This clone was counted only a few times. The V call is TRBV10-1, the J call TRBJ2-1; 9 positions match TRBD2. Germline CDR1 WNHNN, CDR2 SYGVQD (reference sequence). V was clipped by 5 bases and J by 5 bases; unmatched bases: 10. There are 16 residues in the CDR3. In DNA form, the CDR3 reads TGCGCCAGCAGTCCCTATAGCGGGGGCCTAAACAATGAGCAGTTCTTC. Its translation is CASSPYSGGLNNEQFF.

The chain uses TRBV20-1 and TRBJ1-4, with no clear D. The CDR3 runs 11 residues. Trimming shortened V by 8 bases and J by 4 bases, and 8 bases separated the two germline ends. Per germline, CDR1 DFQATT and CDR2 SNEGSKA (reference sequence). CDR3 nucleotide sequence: TGCAGTCCGACCTTTAATGAAAAACTGTTTTTT. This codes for CSPTFNEKLFF.

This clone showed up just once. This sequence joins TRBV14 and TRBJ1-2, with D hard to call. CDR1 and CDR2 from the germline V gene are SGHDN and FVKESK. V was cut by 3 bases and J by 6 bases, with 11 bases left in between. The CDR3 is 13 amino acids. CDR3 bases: TGTGCCAGCAGCCACGGATGGCTTAATGGCTACACCTTC. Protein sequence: CASSHGWLNGYTF.